A single sample gave rise to the 10 T cell receptor beta chains below, sequenced in a study of neurological immune-mediated disorders. TCRdb used MiXCR to reprocess the 5' RACE reads, holding one entry per CDR3 protein. The sample has tens of thousands of distinct CDR3 sequences; over 4% are singletons. The sequenced sample was PBMCs. The receptors here all came from a human donor with multiple sclerosis. The donor label of this sample is uncertain.

This clonotype was detected ten times or more. The V and J genes are TRBV24-1 and TRBJ2-5, with unresolved D. CDR3 size: 13 residues. Germline lookup yields CDR1 KGHDR and CDR2 SFDVKD. Trimming left V 3 bases short and J 5 bases short, with 9 bases between. In DNA, the CDR3 is TGTGCCACCAGTGATCCATCCCGGGAGACCCAGTACTTC. Translating it yields CATSDPSRETQYF.

This clonotype has ten or more counts. This chain links TRBV5-1 with TRBJ1-1; 8 bases agree with TRBD1. With 2 bases clipped from V and 4 bases from J, the junction kept 4 bases outside the gene matches. Germline values: CDR1 SGHRS, CDR2 YFSETQ. CDR3 length: 14 amino acids. The CDR3 nucleotides read TGCGCCAGCAGCTTAGAGACAGGGGCCACTGAAGCTTTCTTT. Protein sequence: CASSLETGATEAFF.

This clonotype was detected ten times or more. The genes are TRBV5-1 and TRBJ1-2; TRBD1 matches 7 bases. V shed 3 bases, J shed 4 bases, and the junction held 9 bases outside the gene matches. This CDR3 is 15 amino acids long. Per the germline V gene, CDR1 is SGHRS and CDR2 is YFSETQ. The CDR3 region is CASSSATGLGYGYTF. The CDR3 nucleotides read TGCGCCAGCAGCTCAGCGACAGGGCTAGGCTATGGCTACACCTTC.

This clonotype qualifies as large. V and J are TRBV7-6 and TRBJ2-3, with D unresolved. CDR1 is SGHVS and CDR2 is FNYEAQ in the germline V gene. This CDR3 comprises 14 residues. The V end was cut by 0 bases, the J end by 1 base, with 5 bases between. In DNA, the CDR3 is TGTGCCAGCAGCTTAGCATTCGGCACAGATACGCAGTATTTT. Translated: CASSLAFGTDTQYF.

This clonotype was observed a handful of times. The genes are TRBV4-3 and TRBJ1-5, with D unclear. The CDR3 runs to 15 residues. V lost 0 bases to trimming and J lost 5 bases, with 11 bases between them. Germline CDR1 LGHNA, CDR2 YSLEER. This chain's CDR3 is CASSQDRQYHQPQHF. The CDR3 DNA reads as TGCGCCAGCAGCCAAGACCGGCAGTATCATCAGCCCCAGCATTTT.

The sample holds a few counts of this clonotype. V usage is TRBV6-5 and J usage is TRBJ2-7, with a weak D call TRBD1 (6 bases). The CDR3 runs 15 residues. Trimming cost V 5 bases and J 3 bases, with 17 bases left between them. Germline CDR1 MNHEY, CDR2 SVGAGI. The CDR3 DNA is TGTGCCAGCAGTCCGCAGGTGGGGACATACTACGAGCAGTACTTC. It is translated as CASSPQVGTYYEQYF.

In its sample, this clonotype was seen many times. The rearrangement uses TRBV5-1 and TRBJ1-2; no clear D gene. Trimming stripped 3 bases from V and 5 bases from J, with 14 bases between. The CDR3 spans 14 residues. The germline CDR1 and CDR2 sequences are SGHRS and YFSETQ. The CDR3 reads CASSSLSGPYGYTF. DNA for the CDR3: TGCGCCAGCAGCTCCCTCTCCGGTCCTTATGGCTACACCTTC.

This clonotype came up many times. The chain has TRBV5-1 and TRBJ2-3; a possible D gene is TRBD1 (5 bases). Trimming cost V 0 bases and J 5 bases, with 19 bases left between them. The V gene's germline CDR1 is SGHRS and CDR2 YFSETQ. The CDR3 length is 17 residues. This CDR3 is CASSLASWQGTVDTQYF. CDR3 sequence (DNA): TGCGCCAGCAGCTTGGCCTCCTGGCAGGGAACCGTAGATACGCAGTATTTT.

This clonotype was counted many times. V gene TRBV20-1 combines with J gene TRBJ2-7; D assignment may be TRBD1 or TRBD2 (5 bases each). The CDR3 is 14 residues long. Germline CDR1 DFQATT, CDR2 SNEGSKA (reference sequence). The V and J ends lost 0 bases and 2 bases respectively, with 11 bases between them. The CDR3: CSARDRGGPYEQYF. The CDR3 DNA reads TGCAGTGCTAGAGATCGGGGCGGCCCCTACGAGCAGTACTTC.

This clonotype showed up many times. This chain joins TRBV5-1 and TRBJ1-1; D might be TRBD1 (6 bases). Deletions cut 0 bases from V and 3 bases from J, with 9 bases between. Germline-derived CDR1 and CDR2 are SGHRS and YFSETQ. CDR3 length: 14 amino acids. This chain's CDR3 is CASSLDREDTEAFF. CDR3 in DNA: TGCGCCAGCAGCTTGGACAGGGAAGACACTGAAGCTTTCTTT.